A selection of T cell receptor beta chains follows, all from one sample in a study of beta chain features in type 1 diabetes. The method was immunoSEQ multiplex PCR; TCRdb's version includes in-frame clones alone and lacks a portion of them. The sample has 85,000 to 110,000 clones, 25% to 30% seen once. Sample: central memory CD4+ T cells from blood. The receptors derive from a woman in her late teens or twenties with type 1 diabetes. The CDR3 runs from the conserved cysteine through the conserved F or W. D genes are given only for firm matches. A row's size may be missing; if present it is once, few, many or a size class.

CDR3 length: 13; clone size: .; V gene: TRBV7-6; D gene: .; J gene: TRBJ1-1; CDR3 protein: CASSDTGTRKAFF; CDR3 DNA: TGTGCCAGCAGCGATACCGGGACACGGAAAGCTTTCTTT
CDR3 length: 15; clone size: .; V gene: TRBV7-9; D gene: .; J gene: TRBJ2-5; CDR3 protein: CASSLAGGRGETQYF; CDR3 DNA: TGTGCCAGCAGCTTAGCCGGAGGCAGGGGAGAGACCCAGTACTTC
CDR3 length: 17; clone size: .; V gene: TRBV19; D gene: TRBD2; J gene: TRBJ2-1; CDR3 protein: CASSTWTSGRAFNEQFF; CDR3 DNA: TGTGCCAGTAGTACATGGACTAGCGGGAGGGCCTTCAATGAGCAGTTCTTC
CDR3 length: 12; clone size: .; V gene: TRBV19; D gene: .; J gene: TRBJ2-5; CDR3 protein: CASNPGVGTQYF; CDR3 DNA: TGTGCCAGCAACCCAGGGGTGGGGACCCAGTACTTC
CDR3 length: 14; clone size: few; V gene: TRBV5-1; D gene: .; J gene: TRBJ2-3; CDR3 protein: CASSAGFDTDTQYF; CDR3 DNA: TGCGCCAGCAGTGCGGGATTCGACACAGATACGCAGTATTTT
CDR3 length: 18; clone size: .; V gene: TRBV4-1; D gene: TRBD1; J gene: TRBJ2-1; CDR3 protein: CASSPRATRDRELSEQFF; CDR3 DNA: TGCGCCAGCAGCCCCCGGGCCACCCGGGACAGGGAGTTGAGTGAGCAGTTCTTC
CDR3 length: 16; clone size: .; V gene: TRBV5-1; D gene: TRBD2; J gene: TRBJ2-7; CDR3 protein: CASSLAVTSGSSEQYF; CDR3 DNA: TGCGCCAGCAGCTTGGCCGTAACTAGCGGGAGTTCCGAGCAGTACTTC
CDR3 length: 13; clone size: .; V gene: TRBV7-2; D gene: .; J gene: TRBJ2-3; CDR3 protein: CASSPRGTDTQYF; CDR3 DNA: TGTGCCAGCAGCCCGAGGGGGACAGATACGCAGTATTTT
CDR3 length: 16; clone size: few; V gene: TRBV7-9; D gene: TRBD1; J gene: TRBJ2-7; CDR3 protein: CASASGPRTGDSEQYF; CDR3 DNA: TGTGCCAGCGCCTCAGGCCCGAGGACAGGGGATTCCGAGCAGTACTTC
CDR3 length: 13; clone size: .; V gene: TRBV7-3; D gene: .; J gene: TRBJ2-5; CDR3 protein: CASSLGPGETQYF; CDR3 DNA: TGTGCCAGCAGCTTGGGGCCCGGTGAGACCCAGTACTTC
CDR3 length: 14; clone size: .; V gene: TRBV5-4; D gene: .; J gene: TRBJ1-1; CDR3 protein: CASSLRRGNTEAFF; CDR3 DNA: TGTGCCAGCAGCCTCCGCAGGGGGAACACTGAAGCTTTCTTT
CDR3 length: 15; clone size: .; V gene: TRBV4-1; D gene: TRBD1; J gene: TRBJ2-5; CDR3 protein: CASSQEGQGGETQYF; CDR3 DNA: TGCGCCAGCAGCCAAGAGGGACAGGGAGGTGAGACCCAGTACTTC
CDR3 length: 12; clone size: .; V gene: TRBV7-9; D gene: .; J gene: TRBJ1-1; CDR3 protein: CASSTQGIEAFF; CDR3 DNA: TGTGCCAGCAGCACCCAGGGAATTGAAGCTTTCTTT
CDR3 length: 13; clone size: few; V gene: TRBV18; D gene: .; J gene: TRBJ2-5; CDR3 protein: CASSPLKGGTQYF; CDR3 DNA: TGTGCCAGCTCACCACTCAAGGGAGGGACCCAGTACTTC